This TCR beta chain comes out of a study of T cell changes during pregnancy in multiple sclerosis. This clone was recorded once. The CDR3 extends over 12 amino acids. Germline values: CDR1 LNHNV, CDR2 YYDKDF (reference sequence). V lost 8 bases to trimming and J lost 8 bases; unmatched junction nucleotides: 4. The repertoire was sequenced with immunoSEQ multiplex PCR; TCRdb's copy has only in-frame clones and lacks some. This sample has some 59,000 clones; 90% occur once, and the top ten carry about 5.8%. The chain couples TRBV15 to TRBJ2-1; 9 positions agree with TRBD2. The sequence was obtained from a female donor in good health, enrolled as a control in a pregnancy study. Sample: peripheral blood, taken in the third trimester of pregnancy. The chain's CDR3 is CATGAGGYEQFF. The CDR3 nucleotides read TGTGCCACCGGAGCGGGAGGCTATGAGCAGTTCTTC.